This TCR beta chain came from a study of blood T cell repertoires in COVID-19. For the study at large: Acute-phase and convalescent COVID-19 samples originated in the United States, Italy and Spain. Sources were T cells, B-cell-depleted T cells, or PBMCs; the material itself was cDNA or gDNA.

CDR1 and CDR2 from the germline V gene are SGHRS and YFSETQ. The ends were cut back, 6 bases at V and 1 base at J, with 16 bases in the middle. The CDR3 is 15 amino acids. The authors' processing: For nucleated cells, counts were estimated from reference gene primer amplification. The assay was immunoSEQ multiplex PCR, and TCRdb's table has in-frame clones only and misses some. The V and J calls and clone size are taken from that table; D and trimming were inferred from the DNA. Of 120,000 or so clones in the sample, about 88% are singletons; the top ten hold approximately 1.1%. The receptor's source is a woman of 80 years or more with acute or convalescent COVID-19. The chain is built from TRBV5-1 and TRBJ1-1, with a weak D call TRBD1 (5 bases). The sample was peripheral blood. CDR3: CASKQAWTQNTEAFF. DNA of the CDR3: TGCGCCAGCAAACAGGCGTGGACGCAGAACACTGAAGCTTTCTTT.